These 20 T cell receptor beta chains were sequenced from one sample in a study of shared T cell receptors in the human thymus. Sequencing was performed with immunoSEQ multiplex PCR; in TCRdb, only in-frame clones are kept and a portion is missing. Here the sample spans about 660,000 clones, more than 75% being singletons. The same specimen was also included in a second study, on human thymus T cells.

The specimen sequenced was thymocytes. Every receptor here comes from a boy in the first two years of life with a congenital heart defect.

The rearrangement joins TRBV6-6 to TRBJ2-3; possibly TRBD1 for D (5 bases). Germline V gene lookup returns CDR1 MNHNY and CDR2 SVGAGI (reference sequence). The CDR3 spans 15 residues. V lost 7 bases and J lost 2, with 16 bases in between. CDR3 sequence (DNA): TGTGCCAGCACTGATCGACAGTTCGCCACAGATACGCAGTATTTT. It is translated as CASTDRQFATDTQYF.

The CDR3 protein is CASSLVGGSYGYTF. The CDR3 DNA is TGTGCCAGCAGCTTGGTGGGGGGGTCCTATGGCTACACCTTC. The chain links TRBV5-6 to TRBJ1-2; D is possibly TRBD1 (5 bases). This CDR3 contains 14 residues. Germline lookup yields CDR1 SGHDT and CDR2 YYEEEE. Trimming removed 0 bases at V and 4 bases at J, with 10 bases between.

The rearrangement links TRBV11-3 to TRBJ2-5; TRBD2 agrees at 13 bases. CDR3 size: 16 residues. The junction had 6 bases not matched to a gene; V was cut back by 5 bases and J by 3 bases. The germline V gene has CDR1 SGHNT and CDR2 YENEEA. This chain's CDR3 is CASSATSGRAEETQYF. The CDR3 coding sequence is TGTGCCAGCAGCGCTACTAGCGGGAGGGCCGAAGAGACCCAGTACTTC. The full variable domain, completed using reference TRBV11-3 and TRBJ2-5, is EAGVVQSPRYKIIEKKQPVAFWCNPISGHNTLYWYLQNLGQGPELLIRYENEEAVDDSQLPKDRFSAERLKGVDSTLKIQPAELGDSAVYLCASSATSGRAEETQYFGPGTRLLVL.

The sample holds one count of this clone. The chain carries TRBV19 and TRBJ2-2, with 8 bases matching TRBD1. The CDR3 spans 15 residues. Germline V CDR1 and CDR2: LNHDA, SQIVND (reference sequence). Losses at the gene ends were 5 bases for V and 4 bases for J; bases not matched to a gene: 6. This CDR3 reads CASSVGQGPTGELFF. In nucleotides, the CDR3 is TGTGCCAGTAGTGTCGGACAGGGCCCCACCGGGGAGCTGTTTTTT.

The gene calls are TRBV6-5 and TRBJ1-1, with D possibly TRBD1 on 5 matching bases. This CDR3 contains 15 residues. Germline CDR1 reads MNHEY; CDR2 reads SVGAGI. V lost 0 bases to trimming and J lost 1 base, with 9 bases between them. The chain's CDR3 is CASSYSWGKNTEAFF. The CDR3 DNA follows: TGTGCCAGCAGTTACTCTTGGGGCAAGAACACTGAAGCTTTCTTT.

This clone was detected only a few times. The rearrangement links TRBV19 to TRBJ1-5, with 9 bases matching TRBD1. The CDR3 length is 19 residues. Per the germline V gene, CDR1 is LNHDA and CDR2 is SQIVND (reference sequence). After removal of 6 bases from V and 0 bases from J, the junction contained 15 bases not matched to a gene. The CDR3: CASSTPRGTGRNSNQPQHF. The CDR3 bases are TGTGCCAGTAGCACCCCCCGTGGGACAGGGCGCAATAGCAATCAGCCCCAGCATTTT.

The chain joins TRBV4-3 to TRBJ2-5; D perhaps matches TRBD1 (5 bases). Germline loops: CDR1 LGHNA, CDR2 YSLEER. CDR3 length: 16 amino acids. V gave up 1 base and J gave up 6 bases, with 18 bases separating them. CDR3 sequence: CASSQGGRGPFQTQYF. In DNA form, the CDR3 reads TGCGCCAGCAGCCAAGGGGGCAGAGGACCGTTTCAGACCCAGTACTTC.

The chain couples TRBV23-1 to TRBJ2-7; 8 positions agree with TRBD2. TRBV23-1 is sorted into the ORF group, with uncertain function. Trimming removed 5 bases from V and 4 bases from J; junction bases left unmatched: 7. The CDR3 covers 14 residues. The CDR3 bases are TGCGCCAGCAGTACAGGACTAGCCAAGTACGAGCAGTACTTC. Amino acid sequence: CASSTGLAKYEQYF.

This chain connects TRBV15 to TRBJ2-1, with a weak D call TRBD2 (6 bases). Germline V CDR1 and CDR2: LNHNV, YYDKDF (reference sequence). The length of the CDR3 is 16 residues. With 5 bases removed from V and 5 bases from J, the gap between germline ends came to 19 bases. The DNA of the CDR3 is TGTGCCACCAGCCAACGCCGGGACTCTAAAAACAATGAGCAGTTCTTC. Its protein is CATSQRRDSKNNEQFF.

CDR3 amino acids: CASSLDRTSGLRGDEQYF. The CDR3 DNA reads as TGTGCCAGCAGCTTAGATAGGACTAGCGGTCTAAGGGGCGACGAGCAGTACTTC. The chain couples TRBV11-2 to TRBJ2-7; TRBD2 agrees at 10 bases. J was trimmed by 5 bases and V by 0 bases; bases with no gene match: 13. This CDR3 spans 18 amino acids. Germline CDR1 is SGHAT and CDR2 is FQNNGV.

The J gene is TRBJ2-6, the V gene TRBV19; D gene unclear. This CDR3 has 16 amino acids. V was pared by 6 bases and J by 0 bases, with 12 bases between. The germline V gene encodes CDR1 LNHDA and CDR2 SQIVND (reference sequence). CDR3 sequence: CASSTEEDSGANVLTF. In DNA form, the CDR3 reads TGTGCCAGTAGCACGGAAGAGGACTCTGGGGCCAACGTCCTGACTTTC.

J is TRBJ2-7 and V is TRBV4-3; D possibly corresponds to TRBD2 (7 bases). The CDR3 runs 17 residues. CDR1 LGHNA and CDR2 YSLEER come from the germline V gene. The ends were cut back, 0 bases at V and 2 bases at J, with 17 bases in the middle. The CDR3 DNA follows: TGCGCCAGCAGCCAAGATAGGGGGGGAGGAGCCCCCTACGAGCAGTACTTC. It translates to CASSQDRGGGAPYEQYF.

This clone was seen just once. The V call is TRBV10-3, the J call TRBJ2-2, with TRBD2 matching over 9 bases. The trim removed 6 bases at V and 7 bases at J, leaving 6 bases unmatched. This CDR3 comprises 14 residues. Per the germline V gene, CDR1 is ENHRY and CDR2 is SYGVKD. The CDR3 DNA is TGTGCCATCAGGATAGCGGGAGTCGACGGGGAGCTGTTTTTT. Amino acid sequence: CAIRIAGVDGELFF.

V and J are TRBV4-2 and TRBJ2-1, with D perhaps TRBD1 (5 bases). V lost 3 bases and J lost 0, with 9 bases in between. Germline values: CDR1 LGHNA, CDR2 YNFKEQ. The CDR3 loop spans 15 amino acids. CDR3 DNA: TGTGCCAGCAGCCAGGGGCGGCACTCCTACAATGAGCAGTTCTTC. It translates to CASSQGRHSYNEQFF.

J is TRBJ2-4 and V is TRBV13, with unresolved D. Germline V gene sequence: CDR1 PRHDT, CDR2 FYEKMQ (reference sequence). V shed 2 bases and J shed 1 base, with 6 bases lying between them. This CDR3 spans 14 amino acids. CDR3: CASSLQAAKNIQYF. The CDR3 nucleotides read TGTGCCAGCAGCTTACAGGCGGCCAAAAACATTCAGTACTTC.

The rearrangement uses TRBV7-9 and TRBJ2-7, with TRBD2 matching 7 bases. V was clipped by 4 bases and J by 5 bases; unmatched bases: 23. The CDR3 has 19 residues. Looked up from germline, CDR1 is SEHNR and CDR2 is FQNEAQ (reference sequence). CDR3 coding DNA: TGTGCCAGCAGCTCCCCAAAGGGGCAGCCTAGCGGTCGAGGGAACGAGCAGTACTTC. Residues: CASSSPKGQPSGRGNEQYF.

This sequence joins TRBV13 and TRBJ2-1; TRBD2 matches at 7 bases. The CDR3 sequence is 16 residues long. V dropped 5 bases and J dropped 0; count of bases not matched to a gene: 7. The germline CDR1 and CDR2 sequences are PRHDT and FYEKMQ (reference sequence). The CDR3 loop reads CASSPQGGSSYNEQFF. The CDR3 DNA is TGTGCCAGCAGCCCCCAAGGCGGGAGCTCCTACAATGAGCAGTTCTTC.

The chain uses TRBV19 and TRBJ1-5; D is ambiguous. Germline V gene data show CDR1 as LNHDA and CDR2 as SQIVND (reference sequence). The CDR3 runs 17 residues. The V and J ends lost 1 base and 0 bases respectively, with 13 bases between them. The CDR3 nucleotides are TGTGCCAGTAGTATAGCTCCAGGTGCTTTTAGCAATCAGCCCCAGCATTTT. It is translated as CASSIAPGAFSNQPQHF.

V and J are TRBV11-3 and TRBJ2-7, with TRBD2 as a possible D gene (5 bases). The CDR3 sequence is 16 residues long. Trimming cost V 1 base and J 3 bases, with 16 bases left between them. In germline, CDR1 is SGHNT, CDR2 YENEEA. This CDR3 is CASSLASGGQIYEQYF. CDR3 nucleotide sequence: TGTGCCAGCAGCTTAGCAAGCGGAGGCCAAATCTACGAGCAGTACTTC.

The rearrangement uses TRBV19 and TRBJ2-7; tentatively, D is TRBD1 (6 bases). With 5 bases removed from V and 3 bases from J, the gap between germline ends came to 20 bases. The CDR3 runs 16 residues. Germline V gene data show CDR1 as LNHDA and CDR2 as SQIVND (reference sequence). The CDR3 DNA reads TGTGCCAGTAGTCAGGGGACGGATAAACTTTACTACGAGCAGTACTTC. Residues: CASSQGTDKLYYEQYF.